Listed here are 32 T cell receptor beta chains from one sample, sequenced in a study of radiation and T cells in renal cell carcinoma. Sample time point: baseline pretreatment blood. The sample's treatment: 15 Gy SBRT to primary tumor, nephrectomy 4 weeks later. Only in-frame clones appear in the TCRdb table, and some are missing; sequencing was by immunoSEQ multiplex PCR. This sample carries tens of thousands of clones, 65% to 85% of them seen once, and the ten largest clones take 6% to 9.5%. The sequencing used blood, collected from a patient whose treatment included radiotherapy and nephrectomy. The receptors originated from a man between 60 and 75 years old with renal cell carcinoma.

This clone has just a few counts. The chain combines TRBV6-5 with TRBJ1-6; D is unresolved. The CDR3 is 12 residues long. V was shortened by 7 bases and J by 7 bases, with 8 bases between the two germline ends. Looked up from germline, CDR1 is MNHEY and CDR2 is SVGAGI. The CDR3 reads CASNERNSPLHF. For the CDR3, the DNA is TGTGCCAGCAACGAGAGGAATTCACCCCTCCACTTT.

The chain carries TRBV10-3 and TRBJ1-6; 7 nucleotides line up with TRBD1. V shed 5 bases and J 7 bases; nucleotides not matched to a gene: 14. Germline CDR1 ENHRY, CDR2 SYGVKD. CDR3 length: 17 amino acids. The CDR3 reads CAISTTGAESGNSPLHF. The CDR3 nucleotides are TGTGCCATCAGTACTACAGGGGCTGAGAGTGGAAATTCACCCCTCCACTTT.

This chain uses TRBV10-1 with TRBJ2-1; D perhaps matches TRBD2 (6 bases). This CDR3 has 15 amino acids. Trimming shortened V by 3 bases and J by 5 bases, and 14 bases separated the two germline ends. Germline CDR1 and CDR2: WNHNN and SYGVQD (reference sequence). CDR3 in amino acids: CASSDPGDDHNEQFF. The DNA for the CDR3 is TGCGCCAGCAGTGACCCGGGAGATGACCACAATGAGCAGTTCTTC.

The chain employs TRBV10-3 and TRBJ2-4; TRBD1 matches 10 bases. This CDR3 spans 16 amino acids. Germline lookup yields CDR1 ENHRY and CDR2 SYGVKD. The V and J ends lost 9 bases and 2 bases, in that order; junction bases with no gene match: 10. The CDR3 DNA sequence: TGTGCCATAGCGTCCGACAGGGGGCTATCCAAAAACATTCAGTACTTC. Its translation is CAIASDRGLSKNIQYF.

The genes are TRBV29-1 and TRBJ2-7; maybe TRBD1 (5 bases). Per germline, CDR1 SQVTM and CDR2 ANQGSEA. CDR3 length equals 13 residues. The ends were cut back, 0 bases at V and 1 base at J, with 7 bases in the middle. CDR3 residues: CSVEDGQSYEQYF. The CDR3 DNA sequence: TGCAGCGTTGAAGACGGACAATCCTACGAGCAGTACTTC.

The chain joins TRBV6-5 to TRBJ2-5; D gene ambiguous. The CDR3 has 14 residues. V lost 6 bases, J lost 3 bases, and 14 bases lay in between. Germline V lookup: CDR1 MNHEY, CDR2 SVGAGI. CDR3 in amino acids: CASRLLGGEETQYF. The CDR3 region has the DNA TGTGCCAGCAGGCTCCTAGGTGGGGAAGAGACCCAGTACTTC.

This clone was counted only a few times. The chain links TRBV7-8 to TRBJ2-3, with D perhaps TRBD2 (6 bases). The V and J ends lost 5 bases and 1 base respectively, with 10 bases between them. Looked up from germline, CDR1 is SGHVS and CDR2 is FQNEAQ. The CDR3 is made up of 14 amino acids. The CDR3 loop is CASSRGGGTDTQYF. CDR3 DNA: TGTGCCAGCAGCCGAGGAGGGGGCACAGATACGCAGTATTTT.

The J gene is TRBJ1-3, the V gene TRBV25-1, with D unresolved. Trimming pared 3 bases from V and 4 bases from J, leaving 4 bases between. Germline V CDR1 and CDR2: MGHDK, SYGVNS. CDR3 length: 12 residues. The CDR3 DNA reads TGTGCCAGCAGTGAGCCGGGAAACACCATATATTTT. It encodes CASSEPGNTIYF.

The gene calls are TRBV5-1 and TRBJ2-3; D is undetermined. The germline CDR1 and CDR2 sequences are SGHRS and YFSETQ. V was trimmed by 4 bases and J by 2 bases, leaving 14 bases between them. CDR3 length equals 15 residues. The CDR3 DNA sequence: TGCGCCAGCAGCCTACGCAAGTCCTACACAGATACGCAGTATTTT. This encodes CASSLRKSYTDTQYF.

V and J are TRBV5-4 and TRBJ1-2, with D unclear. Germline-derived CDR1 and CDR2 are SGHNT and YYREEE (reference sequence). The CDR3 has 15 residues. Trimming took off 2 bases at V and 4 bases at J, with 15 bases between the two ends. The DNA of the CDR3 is TGTGCCAGCAGCTTCGCCCGGACTATAGGCTATGGCTACACCTTC. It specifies CASSFARTIGYGYTF. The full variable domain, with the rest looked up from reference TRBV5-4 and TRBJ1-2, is ETGVTQSPTHLIKTRGQQVTLRCSSQSGHNTVSWYQQALGQGPQFIFQYYREEENGRGNFPPRFSGLQFPNYSSELNVNALELDDSALYLCASSFARTIGYGYTFGSGTRLTVV.

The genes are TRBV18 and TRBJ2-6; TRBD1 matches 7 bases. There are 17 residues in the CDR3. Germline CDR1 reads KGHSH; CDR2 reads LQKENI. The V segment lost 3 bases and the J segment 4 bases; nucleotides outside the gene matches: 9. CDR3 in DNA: TGTGCCAGCTCACCGGACAGGTCCTCCGGGGGGGCCAACGTCCTGACTTTC. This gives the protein CASSPDRSSGGANVLTF. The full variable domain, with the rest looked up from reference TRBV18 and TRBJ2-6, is NAGVMQNPRHLVRRRGQEARLRCSPMKGHSHVYWYRQLPEEGLKFMVYLQKENIIDESGMPKERFSAEFPKEGPSILRIQQVVRGDSAAYFCASSPDRSSGGANVLTFGAGSRLTVL.

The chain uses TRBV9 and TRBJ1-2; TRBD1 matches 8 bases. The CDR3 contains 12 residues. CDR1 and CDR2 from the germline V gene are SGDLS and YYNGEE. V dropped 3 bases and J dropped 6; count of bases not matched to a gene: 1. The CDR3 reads CASSADRDGYTF. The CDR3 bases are TGTGCCAGCAGCGCGGACAGGGATGGCTACACCTTC.

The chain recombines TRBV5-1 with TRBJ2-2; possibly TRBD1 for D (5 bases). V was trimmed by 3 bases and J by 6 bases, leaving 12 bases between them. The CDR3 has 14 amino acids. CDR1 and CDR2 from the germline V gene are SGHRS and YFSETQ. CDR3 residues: CASSSTGIAGELFF. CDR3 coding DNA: TGCGCCAGCAGCTCTACAGGAATAGCCGGGGAGCTGTTTTTT. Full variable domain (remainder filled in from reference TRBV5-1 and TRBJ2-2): KAGVTQTPRYLIKTRGQQVTLSCSPISGHRSVSWYQQTPGQGLQFLFEYFSETQRNKGNFPGRFSGRQFSNSRSEMNVSTLELGDSALYLCASSSTGIAGELFFGEGSRLTVL.

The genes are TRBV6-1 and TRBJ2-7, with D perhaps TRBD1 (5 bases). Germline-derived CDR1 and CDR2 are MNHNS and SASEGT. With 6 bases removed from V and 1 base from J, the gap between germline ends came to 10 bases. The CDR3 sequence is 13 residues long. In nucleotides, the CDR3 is TGTGCCAGCAGGCTCGACAGATCCTACGAGCAGTACGTC. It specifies CASRLDRSYEQYV.

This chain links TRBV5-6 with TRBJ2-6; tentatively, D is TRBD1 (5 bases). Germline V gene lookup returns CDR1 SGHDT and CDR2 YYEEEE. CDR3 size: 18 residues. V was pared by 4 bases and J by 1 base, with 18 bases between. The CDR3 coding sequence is TGTGCCAGCAGCCGAAAAACAGGTTATAGTTCTGGGGCCAACGTCCTGACTTTC. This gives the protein CASSRKTGYSSGANVLTF.

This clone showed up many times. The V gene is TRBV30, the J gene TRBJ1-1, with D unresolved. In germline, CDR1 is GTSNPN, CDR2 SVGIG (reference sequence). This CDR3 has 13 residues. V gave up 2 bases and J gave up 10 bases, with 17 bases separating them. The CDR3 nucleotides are TGTGCCTGGAGTCTGGAGCGCTTAGGTGTAGCTTTCTTT. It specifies CAWSLERLGVAFF.

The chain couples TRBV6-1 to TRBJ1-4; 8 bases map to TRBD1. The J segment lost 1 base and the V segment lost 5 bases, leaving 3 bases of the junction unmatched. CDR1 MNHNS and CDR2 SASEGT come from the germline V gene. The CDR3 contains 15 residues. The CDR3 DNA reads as TGTGCCAGCAGTACAGGGGGGGTAACTAATGAAAAACTGTTTTTT. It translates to CASSTGGVTNEKLFF.

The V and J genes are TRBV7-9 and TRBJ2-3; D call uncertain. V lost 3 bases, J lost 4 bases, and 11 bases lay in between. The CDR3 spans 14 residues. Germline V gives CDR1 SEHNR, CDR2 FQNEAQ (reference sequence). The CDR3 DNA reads TGTGCCAGCAGCTTGGAGCTCGAGTCAGATACGCAGTATTTT. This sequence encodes CASSLELESDTQYF.

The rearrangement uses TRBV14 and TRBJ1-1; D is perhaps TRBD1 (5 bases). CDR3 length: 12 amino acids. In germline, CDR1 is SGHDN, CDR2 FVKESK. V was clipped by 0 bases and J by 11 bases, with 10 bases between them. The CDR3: CASSQEGVRAFF. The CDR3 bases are TGTGCCAGCAGCCAAGAAGGGGTTCGCGCTTTCTTT.

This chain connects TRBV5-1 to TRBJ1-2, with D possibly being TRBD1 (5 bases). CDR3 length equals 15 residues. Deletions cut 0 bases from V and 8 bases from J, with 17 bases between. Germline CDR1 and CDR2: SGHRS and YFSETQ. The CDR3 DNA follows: TGCGCCAGCAGCTTGGCATCGACAAGGGGCATGGGCTACACCTTC. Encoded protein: CASSLASTRGMGYTF.

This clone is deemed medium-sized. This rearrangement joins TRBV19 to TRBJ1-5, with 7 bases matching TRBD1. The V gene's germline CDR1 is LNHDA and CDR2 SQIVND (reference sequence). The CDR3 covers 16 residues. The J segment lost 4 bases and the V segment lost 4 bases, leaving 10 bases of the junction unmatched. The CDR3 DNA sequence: TGTGCCAGTAGTAACCGCCGACAGGGCTTAAATCAGCCCCAGCATTTT. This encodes CASSNRRQGLNQPQHF.

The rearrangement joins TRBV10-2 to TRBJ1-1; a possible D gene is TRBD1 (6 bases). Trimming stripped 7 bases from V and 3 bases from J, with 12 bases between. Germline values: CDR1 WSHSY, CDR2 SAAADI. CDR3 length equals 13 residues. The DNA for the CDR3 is TGCGCCAGCAACCAGGACAGCTACACTGAAGCTTTCTTT. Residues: CASNQDSYTEAFF.

This CDR3 is CACSIIGGTEAFF. CDR3 sequence (DNA): TGTGCCTGTAGCATAATCGGGGGGACTGAAGCTTTCTTT. V usage is TRBV30 and J usage is TRBJ1-1; maybe TRBD1 (5 bases). The germline V gene has CDR1 GTSNPN and CDR2 SVGIG (reference sequence). Trimming removed 6 bases from V and 5 bases from J, with 16 bases in between. The CDR3 has 13 amino acids. The full variable domain, in which reference TRBV30 and TRBJ1-1 provide the parts outside the CDR3, is SQTIHQWPATLVQPVGSPLSLECTVEGTSNPNLYWYRQAAGRGLQLLFYSVGIGQISSEVPQNLSASRPQDRQFILSSKKLLLSDSGFYLCACSIIGGTEAFFGQGTRLTVV.

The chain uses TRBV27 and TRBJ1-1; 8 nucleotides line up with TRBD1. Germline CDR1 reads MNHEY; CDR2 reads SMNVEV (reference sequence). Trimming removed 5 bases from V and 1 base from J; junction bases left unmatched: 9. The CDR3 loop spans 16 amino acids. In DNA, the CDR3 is TGTGCCAGCAGTCTGACAGGGGCCCACAGGAACACTGAAGCTTTCTTT. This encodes CASSLTGAHRNTEAFF.

CDR3 sequence: CASSVDAGGVPDTQYF. CDR3 sequence (DNA): TGTGCCAGCAGCGTAGATGCCGGGGGCGTTCCAGATACGCAGTATTTT. This rearrangement joins TRBV9 to TRBJ2-3; D could derive from TRBD1 or TRBD2 (6 bases each). The CDR3 totals 16 residues. With 0 bases removed from V and 4 bases from J, the gap between germline ends came to 15 bases. CDR1 SGDLS and CDR2 YYNGEE come from the germline V gene.

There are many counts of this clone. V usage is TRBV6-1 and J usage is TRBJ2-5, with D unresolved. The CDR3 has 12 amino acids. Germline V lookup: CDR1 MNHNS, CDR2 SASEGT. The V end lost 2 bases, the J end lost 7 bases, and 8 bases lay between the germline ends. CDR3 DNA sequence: TGTGCCAGCAGTGAATACCCGGGGACCCAGTACTTC. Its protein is CASSEYPGTQYF.

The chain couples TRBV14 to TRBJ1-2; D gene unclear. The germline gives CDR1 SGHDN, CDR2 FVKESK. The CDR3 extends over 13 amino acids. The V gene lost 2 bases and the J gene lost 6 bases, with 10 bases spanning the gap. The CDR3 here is CASSQILRDGYTF. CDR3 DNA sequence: TGTGCCAGCAGCCAAATATTACGGGATGGCTACACCTTC. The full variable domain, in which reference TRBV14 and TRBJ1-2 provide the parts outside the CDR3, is EAGVTQFPSHSVIEKGQTVTLRCDPISGHDNLYWYRRVMGKEIKFLLHFVKESKQDESGMPNNRFLAERTGGTYSTLKVQPAELEDSGVYFCASSQILRDGYTFGSGTRLTVV.

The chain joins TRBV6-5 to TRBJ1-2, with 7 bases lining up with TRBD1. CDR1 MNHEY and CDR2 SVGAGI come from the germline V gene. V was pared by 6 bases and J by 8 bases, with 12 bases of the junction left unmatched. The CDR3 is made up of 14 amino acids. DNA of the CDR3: TGTGCCAGCAGAAAGGGACAGAATATCCTGGGCTACACCTTC. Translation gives CASRKGQNILGYTF.

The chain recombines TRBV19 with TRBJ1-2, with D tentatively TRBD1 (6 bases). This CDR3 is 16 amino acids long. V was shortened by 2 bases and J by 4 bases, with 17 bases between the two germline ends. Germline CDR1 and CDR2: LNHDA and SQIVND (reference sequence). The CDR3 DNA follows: TGTGCCAGTAGTATAAGGCAGCCCGGGGGCGGCTATGGCTACACCTTC. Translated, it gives CASSIRQPGGGYGYTF.

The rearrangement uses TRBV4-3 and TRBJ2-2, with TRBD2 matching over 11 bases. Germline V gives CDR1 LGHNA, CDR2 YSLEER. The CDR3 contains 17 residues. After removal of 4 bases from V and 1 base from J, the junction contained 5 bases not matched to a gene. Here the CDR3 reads CASSRLAGGMNTGELFF. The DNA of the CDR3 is TGCGCCAGCAGCCGTCTAGCGGGGGGAATGAACACCGGGGAGCTGTTTTTT.

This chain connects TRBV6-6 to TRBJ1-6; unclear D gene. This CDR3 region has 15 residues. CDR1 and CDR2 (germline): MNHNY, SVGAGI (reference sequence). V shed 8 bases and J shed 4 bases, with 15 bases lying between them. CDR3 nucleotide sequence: TGTGCCAGCGCCCTTTCTCGGGATTATAATTCACCCCTCCACTTT. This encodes CASALSRDYNSPLHF.

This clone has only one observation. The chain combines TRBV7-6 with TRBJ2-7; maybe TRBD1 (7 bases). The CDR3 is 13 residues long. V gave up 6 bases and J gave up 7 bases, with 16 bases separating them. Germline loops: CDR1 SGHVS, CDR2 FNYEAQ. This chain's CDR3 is CASSRQGGTEQYF. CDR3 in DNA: TGTGCCAGCAGTCGGCAGGGGGGAACGGAGCAGTACTTC.